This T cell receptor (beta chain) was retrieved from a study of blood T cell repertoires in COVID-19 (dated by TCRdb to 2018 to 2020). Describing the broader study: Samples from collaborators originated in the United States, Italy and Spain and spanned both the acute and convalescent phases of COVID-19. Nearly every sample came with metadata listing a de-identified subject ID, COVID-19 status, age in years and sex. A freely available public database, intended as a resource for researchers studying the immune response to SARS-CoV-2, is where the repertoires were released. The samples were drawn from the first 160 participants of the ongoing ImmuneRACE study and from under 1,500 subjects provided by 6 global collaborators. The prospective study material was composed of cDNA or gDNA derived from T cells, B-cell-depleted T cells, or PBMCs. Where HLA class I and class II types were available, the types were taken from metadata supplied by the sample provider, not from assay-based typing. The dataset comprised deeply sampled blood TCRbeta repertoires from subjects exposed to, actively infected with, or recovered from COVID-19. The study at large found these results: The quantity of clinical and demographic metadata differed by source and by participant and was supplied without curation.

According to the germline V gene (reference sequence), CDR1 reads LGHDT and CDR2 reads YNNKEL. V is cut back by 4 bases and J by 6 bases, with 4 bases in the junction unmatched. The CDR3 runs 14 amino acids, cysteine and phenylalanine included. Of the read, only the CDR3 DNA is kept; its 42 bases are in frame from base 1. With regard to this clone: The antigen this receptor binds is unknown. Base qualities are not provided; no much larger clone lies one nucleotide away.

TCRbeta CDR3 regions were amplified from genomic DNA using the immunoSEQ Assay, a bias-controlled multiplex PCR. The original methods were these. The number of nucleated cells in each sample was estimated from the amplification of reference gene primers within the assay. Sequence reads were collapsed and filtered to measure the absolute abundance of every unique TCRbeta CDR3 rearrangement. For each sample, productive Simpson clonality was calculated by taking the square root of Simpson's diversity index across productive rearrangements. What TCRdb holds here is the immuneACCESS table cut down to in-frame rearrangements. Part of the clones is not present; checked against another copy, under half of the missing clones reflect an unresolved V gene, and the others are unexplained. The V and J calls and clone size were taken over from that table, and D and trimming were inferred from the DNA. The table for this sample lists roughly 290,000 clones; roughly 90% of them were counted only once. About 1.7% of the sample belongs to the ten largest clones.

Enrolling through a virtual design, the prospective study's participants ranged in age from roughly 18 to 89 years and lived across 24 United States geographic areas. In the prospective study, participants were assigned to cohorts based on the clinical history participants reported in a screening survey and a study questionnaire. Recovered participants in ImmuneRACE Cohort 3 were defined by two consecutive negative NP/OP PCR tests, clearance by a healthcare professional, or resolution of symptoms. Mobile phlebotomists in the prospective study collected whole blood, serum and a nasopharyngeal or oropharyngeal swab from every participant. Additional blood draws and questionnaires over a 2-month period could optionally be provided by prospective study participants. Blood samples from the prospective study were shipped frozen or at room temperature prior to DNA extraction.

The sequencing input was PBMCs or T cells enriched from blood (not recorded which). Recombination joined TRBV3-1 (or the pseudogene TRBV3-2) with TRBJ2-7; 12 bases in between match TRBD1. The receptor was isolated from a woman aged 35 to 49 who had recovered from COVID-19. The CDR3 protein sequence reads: CASSPGQGAVEQYF. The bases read TGTGCCAGCAGCCCGGGACAGGGGGCGGTCGAGCAGTACTTC.